This T cell receptor beta chain was captured by sequencing in a study of cytomegalovirus exposure and HLA in healthy donors. Study-wide findings and caveats: Usually a TCR sequence was rare, but some public TCRs were found in many donors. A few of the chains that were CMV-associated were confirmed in vitro to be specific for CMV antigens. High specificity and sensitivity for cytomegalovirus status were reported for the classifier.

The germline V gene has CDR1 MNHEY and CDR2 SMNVEV (reference sequence). The CDR3 has 15 amino acids. V lost 4 bases and J lost 7, with 17 bases in between. To note about this clone: Its matching antigen is unknown.

The protocol was immunoSEQ multiplex PCR, while the TCRdb copy is restricted to in-frame clones and leaves out a portion. This sample has 100,000 to 150,000 clones; 88% occur once, and the top ten carry 1.4%. The chain recombines TRBV27 with TRBJ2-1, with D tentatively TRBD2 (6 bases). This sequence was found in a man younger than 40 in good health and CMV-seronegative. The sequencing sample was made of PBMCs. The CDR3 spells CASSYGLPPGNEQFF. CDR3 in DNA: TGTGCCAGCAGTTACGGACTACCCCCCGGAAATGAGCAGTTCTTC.